The next 26 T cell receptor beta chains were all read from a single sample in a study of cytomegalovirus exposure and HLA in healthy donors. The PCR used 60 Vbeta and 13 Jbeta primers. Sequenced by immunoSEQ multiplex PCR; TCRdb stores in-frame clones only, minus some. This table holds some 60,000 clones, more than 70% found once. The specimen sequenced was PBMCs. These receptors all stem from a male donor in good health and CMV-seronegative.

The V gene is TRBV9, the J gene TRBJ2-1, with TRBD2 matching over 8 bases. CDR1 SGDLS and CDR2 YYNGEE come from the germline V gene. Germline trimming cut 4 bases from V and 9 bases from J; bases unmatched to any gene: 15. The CDR3 has 16 amino acids. CDR3 protein: CASSPGSSGGGSEQFF. CDR3 sequence (DNA): TGTGCCAGCAGCCCCGGTAGTTCGGGAGGGGGTAGTGAGCAGTTCTTC.

The chain combines TRBV11-3 with TRBJ1-1, with D perhaps TRBD1 (5 bases). This CDR3 has 14 amino acids. V gave up 1 base and J gave up 8 bases, with 14 bases separating them. Germline assignment: CDR1 SGHNT and CDR2 YENEEA. The CDR3 protein is CASSLGGQGSEAFF. Here the CDR3 DNA reads TGTGCCAGCAGCTTAGGTGGTCAGGGTAGCGAAGCTTTCTTT.

The chain carries TRBV9 and TRBJ2-3; TRBD2 matches 8 bases. The ends lost 0 bases at V and 4 bases at J; junction bases unmatched: 4. The CDR3 sequence is 15 residues long. CDR1 is SGDLS and CDR2 is YYNGEE in the germline V gene. The CDR3 region is CASSVGNGGADTQYF. The CDR3 DNA reads as TGTGCCAGCAGCGTAGGGAACGGGGGGGCAGATACGCAGTATTTT.

CDR3 in DNA: TGTGCCAGTAAAGGGAGGTCTGGTGGCTACACCTTC. Its protein product is CASKGRSGGYTF. The chain links TRBV7-9 to TRBJ1-2; no firm D call. The germline V and J ends were trimmed by 9 bases and 7 bases, with 15 bases remaining between them. The CDR3 runs 12 residues. Germline lookup yields CDR1 SEHNR and CDR2 FQNEAQ (reference sequence). Using reference TRBV7-9 and TRBJ1-2 for the parts outside the CDR3, the full variable domain is DTGVSQNPRHKITKRGQNVTFRCDPISEHNRLYWYRQTLGQGPEFLTYFQNEAQLEKSRLLSDRFSAERPKGSFSTLEIQRTEQGDSAMYLCASKGRSGGYTFGSGTRLTVV.

The J gene is TRBJ1-2, the V gene TRBV14; no definite D call. V lost 4 bases to trimming and J lost 4 bases, with 16 bases between them. There are 15 residues in the CDR3. Germline loops: CDR1 SGHDN, CDR2 FVKESK. The CDR3 spells CASSRSDGDLYGYTF. The CDR3 nucleotides read TGTGCCAGCAGCCGATCAGACGGAGACCTCTATGGCTACACCTTC.

V gene TRBV19 combines with J gene TRBJ1-4, with 7 bases lining up with TRBD1. Losses at the gene ends were 5 bases for V and 8 bases for J; bases not matched to a gene: 8. This CDR3 is 14 amino acids long. Germline loops: CDR1 LNHDA, CDR2 SQIVND (reference sequence). CDR3 loop: CASSQTGIGEKLFF. Here the CDR3 DNA reads TGTGCCAGTAGTCAGACAGGGATTGGAGAAAAACTGTTTTTT.

This rearrangement joins TRBV5-4 to TRBJ2-7; perhaps TRBD2 as D (5 bases). The CDR3 covers 13 residues. V lost 3 bases, J lost 6 bases, and 13 bases lay in between. Germline loops: CDR1 SGHNT, CDR2 YYREEE (reference sequence). DNA for the CDR3: TGTGCCAGCAGCTGGAGCGGAACCCTCGAGCAGTACTTC. Translated, it gives CASSWSGTLEQYF.

This chain links TRBV7-2 with TRBJ2-3; TRBD2 aligns across 10 bases. The trim removed 1 base at V and 4 bases at J, leaving 5 bases unmatched. This CDR3 contains 16 residues. Germline V CDR1 and CDR2: SGHTA, FQGNSA. The CDR3 protein is CASSLVASGGPDTQYF. Here the CDR3 DNA reads TGTGCCAGCAGCTTAGTCGCTAGCGGGGGTCCAGATACGCAGTATTTT.

This clone was seen once. CDR3 sequence: CASSNRGNTEAFF. The CDR3 DNA reads as TGTGCCAGCAGTAACAGGGGGAACACTGAAGCTTTCTTT. The chain uses TRBV27 and TRBJ1-1; 7 bases fit TRBD1. The CDR3 runs 13 residues. Germline CDR1 is MNHEY and CDR2 is SMNVEV (reference sequence). V was clipped by 5 bases and J by 1 base; unmatched bases: 1.

The table lists this clone with a few counts. The V gene is TRBV7-3, the J gene TRBJ1-1; TRBD1 matches at 12 bases. Germline CDR1 and CDR2: SGHTA and FQGTGA. The CDR3 sequence is 14 residues long. Trimming at V came to 6 bases and at J to 11 bases, leaving 10 bases not matched to a gene. The DNA of the CDR3 is TGTGCCAGCAGGTCCACGGGACAGGGGGCAGGCGCTTTCTTT. Its translation is CASRSTGQGAGAFF.

V and J are TRBV19 and TRBJ1-1, with 7 bases lining up with TRBD1. The CDR3 has 15 amino acids. The V gene end was trimmed by 6 bases and the J gene end by 4 bases; junction bases not matched to a gene: 11. Germline values: CDR1 LNHDA, CDR2 SQIVND (reference sequence). In DNA form, the CDR3 reads TGTGCCAGTAGCTGGGACAGCGTCGGGAGCACTGAAGCTTTCTTT. This sequence encodes CASSWDSVGSTEAFF. The whole variable domain, filled in from reference TRBV19 and TRBJ1-1, reads DGGITQSPKYLFRKEGQNVTLSCEQNLNHDAMYWYRQDPGQGLRLIYYSQIVNDFQKGDIAEGYSVSREKKESFPLTVTSAQKNPTAFYLCASSWDSVGSTEAFFGQGTRLTVV.

The chain employs TRBV5-8 and TRBJ1-5, with 9 bases aligning to TRBD1. After removal of 4 bases from V and 3 bases from J, the junction contained 5 bases not matched to a gene. This CDR3 is built from 15 residues. Germline CDR1 and CDR2: SGHTS and YDEGEE. CDR3 amino acids: CASSPGTGFNQPQHF. The CDR3 DNA follows: TGTGCCAGCAGCCCAGGGACAGGGTTCAATCAGCCCCAGCATTTT.

The CDR3 reads CASSSGTGGNEKLFF. Written as DNA, the CDR3 is TGCGCCAGCAGCTCTGGGACAGGGGGCAATGAAAAACTGTTTTTT. This chain connects TRBV5-1 to TRBJ1-4, with TRBD1 matching 12 bases. Unmatched junction bases numbered 2, after V lost 3 bases and J lost 5 bases. CDR3 length equals 15 residues. The germline gives CDR1 SGHRS, CDR2 YFSETQ.

Points on this clone: One end of the junction is discordant with germline, which a read error may explain. J is TRBJ1-4 and V is TRBV7-9; TRBD1 agrees at 8 bases. CDR3 length: 17 residues. Germline values: CDR1 SEHNR, CDR2 FQNEAQ (reference sequence). The CDR3 protein is CSSSEYDRGGTNEKLFF. The CDR3, as DNA: TGTTCCAGCAGCGAGTATGACAGGGGTGGAACTAATGAAAAACTGTTTTTT.

CDR3 coding DNA: TGTGCAAGTCGCTTTTATCGGCCAGGGCTCTACAATGAGCAGTTCTTC. It translates to CASRFYRPGLYNEQFF. The V call is TRBV12-2, the J call TRBJ2-1; the D call of TRBD1 is as the table states it, not checked on the DNA. TRBV12-2 is a pseudogene segment. The CDR3 contains 16 residues.

V gene TRBV13 combines with J gene TRBJ1-1, with D possibly matching TRBD1 (6 bases). The V end lost 2 bases, the J end lost 1 base, and 17 bases lay between the germline ends. The germline gives CDR1 PRHDT, CDR2 FYEKMQ (reference sequence). There are 17 residues in the CDR3. CDR3 nucleotides: TGTGCCAGCAGCTTATTTTCCGGCGACAGGACGAACACTGAAGCTTTCTTT. The encoded protein is CASSLFSGDRTNTEAFF.

The chain joins TRBV5-6 to TRBJ2-7, with TRBD1 matching over 7 bases. CDR1 and CDR2 (germline): SGHDT, YYEEEE. V lost 2 bases and J lost 0; bases outside the gene matches: 2. The CDR3 spans 14 residues. The CDR3 DNA reads TGTGCCAGCAGCTTTGGGACAGCCTCCTACGAGCAGTACTTC. Translating gives CASSFGTASYEQYF.

This clone was detected only a few times. This sequence joins TRBV19 and TRBJ1-1; TRBD1 matches 9 bases. This CDR3 is built from 13 residues. Looked up from germline, CDR1 is LNHDA and CDR2 is SQIVND (reference sequence). The V gene end was trimmed by 9 bases and the J gene end by 5 bases; junction bases not matched to a gene: 7. The CDR3 loop is CASLLQGATEAFF. In DNA form, the CDR3 reads TGTGCCAGCCTCCTACAGGGGGCGACTGAAGCTTTCTTT.

The chain carries TRBV30 and TRBJ1-2; D perhaps matches TRBD1 (5 bases). The V gene's germline CDR1 is GTSNPN and CDR2 SVGIG (reference sequence). The CDR3 has 13 amino acids. The germline V and J ends were trimmed by 5 bases and 4 bases, with 14 bases remaining between them. The CDR3 nucleotides read TGTGCCTGGGATCCAGGGATGGGCTATGGCTACACCTTC. Translating it yields CAWDPGMGYGYTF.

The genes are TRBV30 and TRBJ1-2; D remains unclear. Deletions cut 0 bases from V and 0 bases from J, with 8 bases between. This CDR3 has 14 residues. From germline, CDR1 is GTSNPN and CDR2 SVGIG (reference sequence). CDR3 sequence reads: CAWSVTTTNYGYTF. The CDR3, as DNA: TGTGCCTGGAGTGTAACAACAACTAACTATGGCTACACCTTC.

V is TRBV7-8 and J is TRBJ2-7; 10 bases agree with TRBD2. With 3 bases clipped from V and 4 bases from J, the junction kept 12 bases outside the gene matches. In germline, CDR1 is SGHVS, CDR2 FQNEAQ. The CDR3 has 17 residues. This CDR3 reads CASSFERGGQSTYEQYF. The CDR3 DNA reads as TGTGCCAGCAGCTTCGAGCGGGGGGGCCAATCCACTTACGAGCAGTACTTC.

V usage is TRBV7-2 and J usage is TRBJ1-3, with D maybe TRBD1 (5 bases). Germline V lookup: CDR1 SGHTA, CDR2 FQGNSA. CDR3 length: 13 amino acids. V was trimmed by 5 bases and J by 7 bases, leaving 12 bases between them. In nucleotides, the CDR3 is TGTGCCAGCAGCCCCTCGACAGTGAACACCATATATTTT. It translates to CASSPSTVNTIYF.

Details on this clone: Sequence at one end of the junction differs from germline and may be a read error. V is TRBV28 and J is TRBJ1-2; maybe TRBD1 (6 bases). The CDR3 runs to 10 residues. CDR1 MDHEN and CDR2 SYDVKM come from the germline V gene. This chain's CDR3 is CASSFDRFQF. The CDR3 DNA follows: TGTGCCAGCAGTTTTGACAGGTTTCAATTC.

CDR3 sequence (DNA): TGCGCCAGCAGCTTGGCGGCGGAGGAAGAGACCCAGTACTTC. Its translation is CASSLAAEEETQYF. The chain recombines TRBV5-1 with TRBJ2-5, with D perhaps TRBD2 (5 bases). Germline-derived CDR1 and CDR2 are SGHRS and YFSETQ. The CDR3 runs to 14 residues. V lost 0 bases to trimming and J lost 3 bases, with 9 bases between them. The whole variable domain, remainder taken from reference TRBV5-1 and TRBJ2-5, is KAGVTQTPRYLIKTRGQQVTLSCSPISGHRSVSWYQQTPGQGLQFLFEYFSETQRNKGNFPGRFSGRQFSNSRSEMNVSTLELGDSALYLCASSLAAEEETQYFGPGTRLLVL.

The CDR3 DNA follows: TGTGCCAGCAGCGTAGAGGTAGCGGGGGGCCCGATCGATACGCAGTATTTT. Translation gives CASSVEVAGGPIDTQYF. V usage is TRBV9 and J usage is TRBJ2-3; 10 bases are a match to TRBD2. CDR3 size: 17 residues. CDR1 and CDR2 (germline): SGDLS, YYNGEE. J lost 6 bases, V lost 0 bases, and 10 bases had no gene match. Looking up the rest from reference TRBV9 and TRBJ2-3 gives the full variable domain: DSGVTQTPKHLITATGQRVTLRCSPRSGDLSVYWYQQSLDQGLQFLIQYYNGEERAKGNILERFSAQQFPDLHSELNLSSLELGDSALYFCASSVEVAGGPIDTQYFGPGTRLTVL.

The CDR3 protein is CASSLSGGGAFF. The CDR3 bases are TGTGCCAGCAGCTTATCGGGTGGGGGGGCTTTCTTT. The chain employs TRBV7-9 and TRBJ1-1, with D maybe TRBD1 (5 bases). The length of the CDR3 is 12 residues. Trimming cost V 2 bases and J 11 bases, with 12 bases left between them. CDR1 and CDR2 (germline): SEHNR, FQNEAQ (reference sequence).